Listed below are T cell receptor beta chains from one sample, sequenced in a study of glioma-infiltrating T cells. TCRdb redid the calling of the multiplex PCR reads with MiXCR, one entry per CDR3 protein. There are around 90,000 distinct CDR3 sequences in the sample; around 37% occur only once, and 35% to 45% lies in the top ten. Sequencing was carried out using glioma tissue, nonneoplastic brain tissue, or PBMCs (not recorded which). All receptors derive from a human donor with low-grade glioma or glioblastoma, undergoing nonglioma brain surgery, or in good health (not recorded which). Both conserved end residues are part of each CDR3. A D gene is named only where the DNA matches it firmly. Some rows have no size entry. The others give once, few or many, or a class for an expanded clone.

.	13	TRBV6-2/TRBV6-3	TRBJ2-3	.	CASSRDRGYEKYF	TGTGCCAGCAGCCGGGACCGAGGCTACGAGAAGTATTTT
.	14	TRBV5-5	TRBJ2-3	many	CASSWSVGVDTQYF	TGTGCCAGCAGCTGGAGCGTTGGGGTCGATACGCAGTATTTT
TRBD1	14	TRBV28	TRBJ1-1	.	CASKADRGNTEAFF	TGTGCCAGCAAGGCTGACAGGGGGAACACTGAAGCTTTCTTT
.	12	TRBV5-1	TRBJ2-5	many	CASSFAMETQYF	TGCGCCAGCAGCTTTGCGATGGAGACCCAGTACTTC
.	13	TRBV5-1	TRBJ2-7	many	CASSFDPRREQYF	TGCGCCAGCAGCTTTGATCCCCGGCGCGAGCAGTACTTC
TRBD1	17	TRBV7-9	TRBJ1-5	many	CASSLDGGDRDDQPQHF	TGTGCCAGCAGCTTAGACGGGGGGGACAGGGACGATCAGCCCCAGCATTTT
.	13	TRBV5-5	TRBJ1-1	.	CASSYDRKLEAFF	TGTGCCAGCAGCTACGACAGGAAGCTTGAAGCTTTCTTT
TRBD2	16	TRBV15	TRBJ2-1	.	CATSPQWGLAGSEQFF	TGTGCCACCAGCCCCCAGTGGGGATTAGCGGGGAGCGAGCAGTTCTTC
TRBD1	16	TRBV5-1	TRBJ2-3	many	CASSLRGQAYTDTQYF	TGCGCCAGCAGCTTAAGGGGACAGGCCTACACAGATACGCAGTATTTT
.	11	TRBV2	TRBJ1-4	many	CASSEAYHRFF	TGTGCCAGCAGTGAAGCCTACCACCGGTTTTTT
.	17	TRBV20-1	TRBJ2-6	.	CGADLPGRNSWANVLTF	TGCGGTGCTGACCTACCGGGACGTAACTCTTGGGCCAACGTCCTGACTTTC
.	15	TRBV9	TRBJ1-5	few	CASSVEGFSNQPQHF	TGTGCCAGCAGCGTAGAGGGTTTTAGCAATCAGCCCCAGCATTTT
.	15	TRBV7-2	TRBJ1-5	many	CASSLGGGGGQPQHF	TGTGCCAGCAGCTTAGGGGGGGGCGGCGGTCAGCCCCAGCATTTT
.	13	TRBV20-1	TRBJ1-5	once	CSARPRGNEPQHF	TGCAGTGCTAGGCCCAGGGGCAATGAGCCACAGCATTTT
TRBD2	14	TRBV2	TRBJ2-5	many	CASHSGRAIGTQYF	TGTGCCAGCCATAGCGGGAGGGCCATAGGGACCCAGTACTTC
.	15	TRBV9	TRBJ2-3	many	CASSVGVSLTDTQYF	TGTGCCAGCAGCGTGGGGGTTTCCCTCACAGATACGCAGTATTTT
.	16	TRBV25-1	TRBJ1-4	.	CDSSASSRAGNEKMFF	TGTGACAGCAGTGCTTCCTCCAGGGCTGGAAATGAAAAAATGTTTTTT
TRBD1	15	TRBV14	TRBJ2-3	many	CASSRTRQGADTQYF	TGTGCCAGCAGCCGAACACGACAGGGCGCAGATACGCAGTATTTT
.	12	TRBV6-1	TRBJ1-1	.	CVSSSTGDFAFF	TGTGTTAGCAGTTCGACCGGTGACTTTGCTTTCTTT
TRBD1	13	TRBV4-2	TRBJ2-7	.	CATGTGDTGEQYF	TGTGCCACCGGGACAGGGGACACCGGCGAGCAGTACTTC
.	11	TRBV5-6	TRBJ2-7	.	CASSGTGEQYF	TGTGCCAGCAGCGGGACCGGCGAGCAGTACTTC
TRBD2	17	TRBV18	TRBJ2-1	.	CASSPPGLAGGTDEQFF	TGTGCCAGCTCACCACCGGGACTAGCGGGAGGGACCGATGAGCAGTTCTTC
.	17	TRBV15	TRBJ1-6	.	CATSRDRRDMGNSPLHF	TGTGCCACCAGCAGAGACCGAAGGGACATGGGGAATTCACCCCTCCACTTT
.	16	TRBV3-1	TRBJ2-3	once	CASSQSLGSNTDAHYF	TGTGCCAGCAGCCAATCGCTCGGTAGTAACACAGATGCGCATTATTTT
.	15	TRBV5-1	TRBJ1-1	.	CASSLDLYPNTEALF	TGCGCCAGCAGCTTGGACCTTTACCCGAACACTGAAGCTCTCTTT
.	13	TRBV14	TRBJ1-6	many	CASSQDRASPLHF	TGTGCCAGCAGCCAAGACAGGGCTTCACCCCTCCACTTT
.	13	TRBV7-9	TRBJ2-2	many	CASSSLGSGELFF	TGTGCCAGCAGCTCACTAGGGTCCGGGGAGCTGTTTTTT
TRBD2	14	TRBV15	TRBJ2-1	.	CATSRPSGGYEQFF	TGTGCCACCAGCAGACCCAGCGGGGGCTATGAGCAGTTCTTC
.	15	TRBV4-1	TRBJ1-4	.	CARRQDGATNERLFF	TGCGCCAGAAGACAAGACGGGGCAACTAATGAAAGACTGTTTTTT
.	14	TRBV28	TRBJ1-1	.	CAIGSGAQNTEALF	TGTGCCATCGGGAGTGGGGCGCAAAACACTGAAGCTCTCTTT
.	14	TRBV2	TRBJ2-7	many	CASSEGPGSYEQYF	TGTGCCAGCAGTGAAGGACCGGGAAGCTACGAGCAGTACTTC
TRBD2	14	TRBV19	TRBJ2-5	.	CASGLANFQETQYF	TGTGCATCTGGACTAGCGAACTTTCAAGAGACCCAGTACTTC
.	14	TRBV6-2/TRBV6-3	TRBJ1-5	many	CASRTGTLGVPQHF	TGTGCCAGCAGAACCGGGACCTTGGGTGTGCCCCAGCATTTT
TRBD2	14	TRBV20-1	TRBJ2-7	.	CSASPGTSVYEQYF	TGCAGTGCTAGTCCCGGGACTAGCGTTTACGAGCAGTACTTC
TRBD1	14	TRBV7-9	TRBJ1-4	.	CASSWTGVDEEPFF	TGTGCCAGCAGCTGGACAGGGGTGGATGAAGAACCGTTTTTT
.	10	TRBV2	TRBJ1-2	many	CASRGFGYTF	TGTGCCAGCAGGGGCTTTGGCTACACCTTC
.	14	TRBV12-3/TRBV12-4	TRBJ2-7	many	CASRRSRGTYEQYF	TGTGCCAGCAGGCGGTCTAGGGGCACCTACGAGCAGTACTTC
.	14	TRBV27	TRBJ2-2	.	CASSLHGGTGELLF	TGTGCCAGCAGCCTTCACGGGGGCACCGGGGAGCTGCTCTTT
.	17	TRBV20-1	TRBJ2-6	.	CSARGDGTHAGANVLTF	TGCAGTGCTAGGGGTGACGGGACACACGCTGGGGCCAACGTCCTGACTTTC
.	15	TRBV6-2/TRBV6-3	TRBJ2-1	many	CASSSRTSSYNEQFF	TGTGCCAGCAGTTCCAGGACATCCTCCTACAATGAGCAGTTCTTC
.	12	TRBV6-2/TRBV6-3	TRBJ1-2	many	CASSYTDSSYTF	TGTGCCAGCAGTTACACGGACAGCTCCTACACCTTC
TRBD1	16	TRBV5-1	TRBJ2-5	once	CASSLVGTGYQEAQYF	TGCGCCAGCAGCTTGGTCGGGACAGGTTATCAAGAGGCCCAGTACTTC